The 28 T cell receptor beta chains below all came from one sample that was sequenced in a study of Graves' ophthalmopathy and Graves' hyperthyroidism. The authors amplified TCR beta CDR3 regions, and they did so from RNA transcripts for repertoire sequencing. Second-round multiplex PCR followed a first-round RT-PCR using HTBI primers. MiXCR, applied by TCRdb to the multiplex PCR reads, yields one record per CDR3 protein. The sample lists 340,000 or so distinct CDR3 sequences, roughly 16% occurring once. The sequencing input was peripheral blood. Receptors were obtained from an adult man with Graves' ophthalmopathy.

This clonotype was detected ten times or more. The chain employs TRBV20-1 and TRBJ1-1; D gene ambiguous. CDR1 and CDR2 (germline): DFQATT, SNEGSKA (reference sequence). V lost 7 bases to trimming and J lost 6 bases, with 15 bases between them. CDR3 length equals 12 residues. The DNA of the CDR3 is TGCAGTGTAGTAGAGAATAAAGCTGAAGCTTTCTTT. This gives the protein CSVVENKAEAFF.

This clonotype was recorded many times. The chain combines TRBV7-2 with TRBJ1-6; perhaps TRBD1 as D (5 bases). The V gene's germline CDR1 is SGHTA and CDR2 FQGNSA. Trimming cost V 5 bases and J 7 bases, with 12 bases left between them. The CDR3 contains 14 residues. The CDR3 nucleotides read TGTGCCAGCAGCGAAGGGGTCGGGAATTCACCCCTCCACTTT. It codes for CASSEGVGNSPLHF.

A few counts support this clonotype. Given the absence of the conserved phenylalanine or tryptophan at the CDR3 end, a read error is likely. This chain connects TRBV4-2 to TRBJ2-2, with D perhaps given as TRBD1 or TRBD2 (6 bases each). Trimming left V 4 bases short and J 5 bases short, with 20 bases between. Germline CDR1 is LGHNA and CDR2 is YNFKEQ. CDR3 length equals 17 residues. This CDR3 reads CASSLSSGGTLTGELFL. CDR3 bases: TGTGCCAGCAGCCTAAGTAGCGGTGGGACACTTACCGGGGAGCTGTTTCTT.

This clonotype was observed many times. An end of the junction differs from the germline gene, which may be a read error. The chain is built from TRBV6-1 and TRBJ2-7, with D maybe TRBD2 (5 bases). Germline CDR1 and CDR2: MNHNS and SASEGT. The CDR3 consists of 12 residues. CDR3 DNA: TGTGCCAGCAGGGGAGTGGACCGGATCGACGCCTTC. This encodes CASRGVDRIDAF.

V gene TRBV7-2 combines with J gene TRBJ1-5; 7 bases are a match to TRBD1. The V segment lost 5 bases and the J segment 6 bases; nucleotides outside the gene matches: 10. This CDR3 region has 15 residues. Germline lookup yields CDR1 SGHTA and CDR2 FQGNSA. CDR3 residues: CASSPDTGVGQPQHF. The CDR3 nucleotides read TGTGCCAGCAGCCCGGATACAGGGGTCGGTCAGCCCCAGCATTTT.

This clonotype was seen only once. The V and J genes are TRBV5-1 and TRBJ2-7; D remains unclear. V was pared by 4 bases and J by 2 bases, with 10 bases between. Germline-derived CDR1 and CDR2 are SGHRS and YFSETQ. CDR3 length: 13 residues. CDR3 DNA: TGCGCCAGCAGCGTAAGCAGCCCCTACGAGCAGTACTTC. It encodes CASSVSSPYEQYF.

The V gene is TRBV6-6, the J gene TRBJ2-2, with 7 positions matching TRBD1. Per germline, CDR1 MNHNY and CDR2 SVGAGI (reference sequence). This CDR3 region has 21 residues. V was pared by 6 bases and J by 0 bases, with 22 bases of the junction left unmatched. CDR3 protein: CASRKEETGPVRRPNTGELFF. The CDR3 DNA reads as TGTGCCAGCAGGAAAGAAGAGACAGGGCCTGTTAGGAGGCCGAACACCGGGGAGCTGTTTTTT.

This clonotype was seen many times. This chain uses TRBV20-1 with TRBJ2-7; D could derive from TRBD1 or TRBD2 (6 bases each). V lost 6 bases and J 1 base, leaving 16 bases between the germline ends. The germline V gene encodes CDR1 DFQATT and CDR2 SNEGSKA (reference sequence). The CDR3 spans 14 residues. The CDR3 nucleotides are TGCAGTGCCCCCCGGGGGCTGGGATCCTACGAGCAGTACTTC. Protein: CSAPRGLGSYEQYF.

This clonotype was seen ten or more times. The chain links TRBV7-9 to TRBJ1-1; 7 nucleotides agree with TRBD1. The length of the CDR3 is 12 residues. The germline CDR1 and CDR2 sequences are SEHNR and FQNEAQ (reference sequence). Trimming took 5 bases from V and 5 from J; bases not matched to a gene: 2. In DNA, the CDR3 is TGTGCCAGCAGCGTGGACAGGACTGAAGCTTTCTTT. Translated: CASSVDRTEAFF.

This clonotype was counted at least ten times. This chain joins TRBV7-2 and TRBJ2-3; D remains unclear. This CDR3 spans 14 amino acids. V was shortened by 8 bases and J by 2 bases, with 14 bases between the two germline ends. CDR1 is SGHTA and CDR2 is FQGNSA in the germline V gene. The CDR3 here is CASGLNFYTDTQYF. CDR3 DNA: TGTGCCAGCGGCCTTAACTTTTACACAGATACGCAGTATTTT. Drawing the rest from reference TRBV7-2 and TRBJ2-3, the complete variable domain is GAGVSQSPSNKVTEKGKDVELRCDPISGHTALYWYRQSLGQGLEFLIYFQGNSAPDKSGLPSDRFSAERTGGSVSTLTIQRTQQEDSAVYLCASGLNFYTDTQYFGPGTRLTVL.

This clonotype was counted many times. This chain links TRBV30 with TRBJ2-2; possible D gene TRBD2, 5 bases. Germline V gene lookup returns CDR1 GTSNPN and CDR2 SVGIG (reference sequence). This CDR3 spans 13 amino acids. V was pared by 3 bases and J by 7 bases, with 12 bases between. CDR3 region: CAWSPRRGGELFF. The CDR3 DNA reads as TGTGCCTGGAGCCCACGACGGGGCGGGGAGCTGTTTTTT.

The gene calls are TRBV6-1 and TRBJ1-1; 8 bases are a match to TRBD1. The trim removed 3 bases at V and 5 bases at J, leaving 5 bases unmatched. Germline V gives CDR1 MNHNS, CDR2 SASEGT. The CDR3 covers 14 residues. This CDR3 reads CASSEVDRATEAFF. CDR3 DNA sequence: TGTGCCAGCAGTGAGGTGGACAGGGCGACTGAAGCTTTCTTT.

This clonotype was recorded at least ten times. The gene calls are TRBV7-9 and TRBJ1-2; no firm D call. The CDR3 runs 12 residues. Germline V gives CDR1 SEHNR, CDR2 FQNEAQ (reference sequence). V dropped 5 bases and J dropped 7 bases, with 11 bases sitting between them. Here the CDR3 DNA reads TGTGCCAGCAGCCCAGCCGGTATTGGCTACACCTTC. Translated, it gives CASSPAGIGYTF.

Many counts were recorded for this clonotype. This chain uses TRBV28 with TRBJ1-6, with D possibly matching TRBD1 (6 bases). Germline CDR1 reads MDHEN; CDR2 reads SYDVKM. The CDR3 loop spans 18 amino acids. The V gene lost 5 bases and the J gene lost 0 bases, with 17 bases spanning the gap. The chain's CDR3 is CASSPDPGHSSYNSPLHF. The CDR3 DNA follows: TGTGCCAGCAGTCCCGATCCGGGACACAGCTCCTATAATTCACCCCTCCACTTT.

This clonotype has at least ten counts. V usage is TRBV3-1 and J usage is TRBJ2-5; 9 nucleotides agree with TRBD1. V was pared by 7 bases and J by 2 bases, with 8 bases of the junction left unmatched. The CDR3 is made up of 15 amino acids. Looked up from germline, CDR1 is LGHDT and CDR2 is YNNKEL (reference sequence). The CDR3 DNA reads TGTGCCAGCAAACGGACAGGGGACGGACAAGAGACCCAGTACTTC. Amino acids: CASKRTGDGQETQYF.

This clonotype was recorded many times. The rearrangement joins TRBV30 to TRBJ1-1; possibly TRBD1 for D (6 bases). The CDR3 runs 15 residues. Trimming pared 3 bases from V and 0 bases from J, leaving 14 bases between. Germline V lookup: CDR1 GTSNPN, CDR2 SVGIG (reference sequence). Written as DNA, the CDR3 is TGTGCCTGGAGGGGGGACATCTTCATGAACACTGAAGCTTTCTTT. Its protein product is CAWRGDIFMNTEAFF.

This clonotype was seen ten or more times. The chain has TRBV15 and TRBJ2-7, with TRBD2 matching over 7 bases. Trimming took 0 bases from V and 2 from J; bases not matched to a gene: 10. Looked up from germline, CDR1 is LNHNV and CDR2 is YYDKDF (reference sequence). The CDR3 spans 17 residues. The CDR3 sequence: CATSREMGRVYPYEQYF. The CDR3 nucleotides read TGTGCCACCAGCAGAGAAATGGGGAGGGTATACCCCTACGAGCAGTACTTC.

Ten or more counts support this clonotype. V and J are TRBV2 and TRBJ2-4; TRBD1 aligns across 7 bases. The trim removed 8 bases at V and 8 bases at J, leaving 9 bases unmatched. Germline lookup yields CDR1 SNHLY and CDR2 FYNNEI. The CDR3 loop spans 13 amino acids. CDR3 in amino acids: CASGGYRGDIQYF. CDR3 sequence (DNA): TGTGCCAGCGGCGGGTACAGGGGAGACATTCAGTACTTC.

This clonotype was seen ten or more times. The chain carries TRBV12-3 or TRBV12-4 and TRBJ2-7; D is possibly TRBD2 (7 bases). The V end lost 8 bases, the J end lost 4 bases, and 12 bases lay between the germline ends. The length of the CDR3 is 12 residues. For the CDR3, the DNA is TGTGCCAGCGGGGGGGCAGAGTACGAGCAGTACTTC. Amino acid sequence: CASGGAEYEQYF.

Only a few counts were recorded for this clonotype. The chain recombines TRBV13 with TRBJ2-7, with 11 bases matching TRBD1. Germline V CDR1 and CDR2: PRHDT, FYEKMQ (reference sequence). V was pared by 5 bases and J by 6 bases, with 9 bases of the junction left unmatched. The CDR3 extends over 15 amino acids. The CDR3 region has the DNA TGTGCCAGCAGCAAAGGACAGGGGGCTCGAGGCGAGCAGTACTTC. Residues: CASSKGQGARGEQYF.

This clonotype was seen ten or more times. The J gene is TRBJ1-1, the V gene TRBV13; D is uncertain. This CDR3 is 14 amino acids long. Germline lookup yields CDR1 PRHDT and CDR2 FYEKMQ (reference sequence). Trimming shortened V by 0 bases and J by 6 bases, and 11 bases separated the two germline ends. The CDR3 DNA is TGTGCCAGCAGCTTAGGAGCTGACTTGGCTGAAGCTTTCTTT. Its protein product is CASSLGADLAEAFF.

This clonotype was observed many times. The gene calls are TRBV10-3 and TRBJ2-7; 10 nucleotides match TRBD2. V was pared by 6 bases and J by 2 bases, with 7 bases of the junction left unmatched. Germline values: CDR1 ENHRY, CDR2 SYGVKD. This CDR3 contains 15 residues. CDR3 sequence reads: CAIRLASGGTYEQYF. Here the CDR3 DNA reads TGTGCCATCAGGTTGGCTAGCGGGGGTACCTACGAGCAGTACTTC.

This clonotype was counted a few times. The chain couples TRBV6-2 or TRBV6-3 to TRBJ2-7; TRBD2 aligns across 9 bases. After removal of 2 bases from V and 2 bases from J, the junction contained 4 bases not matched to a gene. The CDR3 contains 15 residues. Germline assignment: CDR1 MNHEY and CDR2 SVGEGT. The CDR3 here is CASSYGLASTYEQYF. DNA for the CDR3: TGTGCCAGCAGTTACGGACTAGCGTCGACCTACGAGCAGTACTTC.

The chain carries TRBV6-1 and TRBJ2-7; D gene uncertain. Germline CDR1 MNHNS, CDR2 SASEGT. The CDR3 covers 14 residues. V lost 11 bases, J lost 2 bases, and 19 bases lay in between. The DNA of the CDR3 is TGTGCCTCCCGTCAAAGGATCGATACCTACGAGCAGTACTTC. Residues: CASRQRIDTYEQYF.

This clonotype was found many times. This chain joins TRBV13 and TRBJ1-1; D is unresolved. From germline, CDR1 is PRHDT and CDR2 FYEKMQ (reference sequence). The CDR3 is made up of 14 amino acids. V lost 1 base and J lost 6, with 12 bases in between. CDR3 nucleotides: TGTGCCAGCAGCTTAGAGGGAAACACGGCTGAAGCTTTCTTT. As protein: CASSLEGNTAEAFF.

V is TRBV6-1 and J is TRBJ2-7; 12 bases fit TRBD1. Germline V lookup: CDR1 MNHNS, CDR2 SASEGT. V lost 7 bases to trimming and J lost 6 bases; unmatched junction nucleotides: 4. The CDR3 runs to 13 residues. CDR3 protein: CASTGTGGPEQYF. The DNA for the CDR3 is TGTGCCAGCACGGGGACAGGGGGCCCCGAGCAGTACTTC.

This clonotype has at least ten counts. The chain is built from TRBV30 and TRBJ1-2; D might be TRBD1 (5 bases). Trimming took off 2 bases at V and 5 bases at J, with 9 bases between the two ends. Germline V gene lookup returns CDR1 GTSNPN and CDR2 SVGIG (reference sequence). The CDR3 length is 12 residues. In nucleotides, the CDR3 is TGTGCCTGGAGTCCGGGACCTTATGGCTACACCTTC. Its translation is CAWSPGPYGYTF. Full variable domain (outside the CDR3, taken from reference TRBV30 and TRBJ1-2): SQTIHQWPATLVQPVGSPLSLECTVEGTSNPNLYWYRQAAGRGLQLLFYSVGIGQISSEVPQNLSASRPQDRQFILSSKKLLLSDSGFYLCAWSPGPYGYTFGSGTRLTVV.

This clonotype was picked up many times. V and J are TRBV24-1 and TRBJ1-1; D might be TRBD1 (6 bases). This CDR3 contains 14 residues. The germline V gene has CDR1 KGHDR and CDR2 SFDVKD. V gave up 7 bases and J gave up 0 bases, with 11 bases separating them. The CDR3 region is CATRGAEMNTEAFF. CDR3 coding DNA: TGTGCCACCAGGGGGGCTGAGATGAACACTGAAGCTTTCTTT.